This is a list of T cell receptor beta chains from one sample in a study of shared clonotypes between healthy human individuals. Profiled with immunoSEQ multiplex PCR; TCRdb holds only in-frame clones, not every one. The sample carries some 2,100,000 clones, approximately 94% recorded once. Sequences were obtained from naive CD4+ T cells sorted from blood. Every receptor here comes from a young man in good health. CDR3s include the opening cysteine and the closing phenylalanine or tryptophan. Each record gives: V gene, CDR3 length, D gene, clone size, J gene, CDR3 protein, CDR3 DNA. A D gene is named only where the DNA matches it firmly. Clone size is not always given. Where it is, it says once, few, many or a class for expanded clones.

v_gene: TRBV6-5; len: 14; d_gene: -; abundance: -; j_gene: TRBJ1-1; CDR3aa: CASSRGGMNTEAFF; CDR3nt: TGTGCCAGCAGTCGAGGGGGGATGAACACTGAAGCTTTCTTT
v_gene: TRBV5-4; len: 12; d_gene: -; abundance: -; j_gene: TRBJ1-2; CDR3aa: CASSSDWYGYTF; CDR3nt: TGTGCCAGCAGTTCCGATTGGTATGGCTACACCTTC
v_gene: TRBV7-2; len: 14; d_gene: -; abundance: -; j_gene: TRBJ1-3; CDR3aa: CASSLQGVGNTIYF; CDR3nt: TGTGCCAGCAGCCTACAGGGCGTAGGAAACACCATATATTTT
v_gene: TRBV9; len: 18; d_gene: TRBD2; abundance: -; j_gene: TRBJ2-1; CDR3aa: CASSVEGGSLISYNEQFF; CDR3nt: TGTGCCAGCAGCGTAGAGGGCGGGAGCCTTATCTCCTACAATGAGCAGTTCTTC
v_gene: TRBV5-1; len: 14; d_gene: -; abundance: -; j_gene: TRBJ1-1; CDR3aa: CASSLEGMNTEAFF; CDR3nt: TGCGCCAGCAGCTTGGAGGGGATGAACACTGAAGCTTTCTTT
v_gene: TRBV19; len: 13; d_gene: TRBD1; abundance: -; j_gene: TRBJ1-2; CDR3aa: CASRGTGFGGYTF; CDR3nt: TGTGCCAGTAGAGGGACAGGGTTCGGTGGCTACACCTTC
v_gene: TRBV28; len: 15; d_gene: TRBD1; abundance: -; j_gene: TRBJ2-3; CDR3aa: CATRTGAISTDTQYF; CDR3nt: TGTGCCACCCGGACAGGGGCGATTAGCACAGATACGCAGTATTTT
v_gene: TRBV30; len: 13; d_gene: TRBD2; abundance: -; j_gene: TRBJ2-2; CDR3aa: CAWKPLATGELFF; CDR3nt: TGTGCCTGGAAACCACTAGCGACCGGGGAGCTGTTTTTT
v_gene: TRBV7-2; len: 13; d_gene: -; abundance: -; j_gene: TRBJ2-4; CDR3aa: CASSGGAKNIQYF; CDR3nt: TGTGCCAGCAGCGGGGGAGCCAAAAACATTCAGTACTTC
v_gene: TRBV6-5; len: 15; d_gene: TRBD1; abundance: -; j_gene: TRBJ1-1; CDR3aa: CASKSVRGRGTEAFF; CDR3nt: TGTGCCAGCAAATCCGTCAGGGGGCGAGGCACTGAAGCTTTCTTT
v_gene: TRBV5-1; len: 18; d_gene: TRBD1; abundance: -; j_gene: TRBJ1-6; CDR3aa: CASSTGQFQSSYNSPLHF; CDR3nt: TGCGCCAGCAGCACGGGACAGTTCCAGAGCTCCTATAATTCACCCCTCCACTTT
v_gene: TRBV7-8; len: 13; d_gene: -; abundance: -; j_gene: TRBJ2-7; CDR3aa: CASYPGASYEQYF; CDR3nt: TGTGCCAGCTACCCTGGGGCTTCCTACGAGCAGTACTTC
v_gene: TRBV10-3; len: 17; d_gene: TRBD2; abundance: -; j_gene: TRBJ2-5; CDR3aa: CAISSGGLAGGGETQYF; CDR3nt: TGTGCCATCAGTTCCGGCGGACTAGCGGGGGGTGGAGAGACCCAGTACTTC
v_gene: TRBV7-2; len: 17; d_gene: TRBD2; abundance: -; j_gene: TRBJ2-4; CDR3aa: CASSPRGGDNLKNIQYF; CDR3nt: TGTGCCAGCAGCCCTCGTGGGGGGGATAACCTCAAAAACATTCAGTACTTC
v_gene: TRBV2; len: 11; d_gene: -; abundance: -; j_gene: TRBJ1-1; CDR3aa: CASSLYEEAFF; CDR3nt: TGTGCCAGCAGCCTTTATGAAGAAGCTTTCTTT
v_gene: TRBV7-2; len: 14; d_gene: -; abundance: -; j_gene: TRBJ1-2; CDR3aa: CASSPGPDLPGYTF; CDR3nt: TGTGCCAGCAGCCCCGGGCCAGACCTGCCGGGCTACACCTTC
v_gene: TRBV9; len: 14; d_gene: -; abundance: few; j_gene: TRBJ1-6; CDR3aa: CASSLTESNSPLHF; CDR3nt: TGTGCCAGCAGCCTGACAGAGAGTAATTCACCCCTCCACTTT
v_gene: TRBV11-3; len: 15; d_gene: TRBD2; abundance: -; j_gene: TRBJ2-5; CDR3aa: CASSLVSGGQETQYF; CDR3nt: TGTGCCAGCAGCTTAGTTTCGGGGGGGCAAGAGACCCAGTACTTC
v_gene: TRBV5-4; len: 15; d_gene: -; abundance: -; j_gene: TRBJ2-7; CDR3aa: CASSLLWSGSYEQYF; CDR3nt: TGTGCCAGCAGCTTGCTCTGGTCTGGATCCTACGAGCAGTACTTC
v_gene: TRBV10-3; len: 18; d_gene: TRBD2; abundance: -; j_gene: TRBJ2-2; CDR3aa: CAISESMAWRGGAGELFF; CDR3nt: TGTGCCATCAGTGAGTCGATGGCTTGGCGGGGGGGCGCCGGGGAGCTGTTTTTT
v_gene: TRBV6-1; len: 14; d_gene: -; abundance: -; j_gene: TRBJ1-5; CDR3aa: CASSEWGRYQSQHF; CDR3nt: TGTGCCAGCAGTGAATGGGGACGCTATCAGTCCCAGCATTTT
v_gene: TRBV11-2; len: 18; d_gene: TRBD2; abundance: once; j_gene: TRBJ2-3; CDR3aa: CASSRPGGSGTGTDTQYF; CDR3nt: TGTGCCAGCAGCCGCCCCGGGGGGAGCGGAACTGGCACAGATACGCAGTATTTT
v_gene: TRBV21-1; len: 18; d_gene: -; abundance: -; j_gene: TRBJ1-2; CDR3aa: CASSKKGTPKDINYGYTF; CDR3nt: TGTGCCAGCAGCAAAAAGGGGACACCGAAAGACATCAACTATGGCTACACCTTC
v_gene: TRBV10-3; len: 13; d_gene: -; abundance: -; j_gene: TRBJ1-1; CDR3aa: CAISTNRDTEAFF; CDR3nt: TGTGCCATCAGCACCAACAGGGACACTGAAGCTTTCTTT
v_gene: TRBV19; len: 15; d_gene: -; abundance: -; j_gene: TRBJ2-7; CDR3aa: CASSIGSTAPYEQYF; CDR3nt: TGTGCCAGTAGTATAGGATCGACAGCCCCCTACGAGCAGTACTTC
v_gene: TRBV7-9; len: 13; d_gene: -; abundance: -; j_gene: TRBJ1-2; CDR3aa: CASSLGGVYGYTF; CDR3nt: TGTGCCAGCAGCTTAGGAGGGGTATATGGCTACACCTTC
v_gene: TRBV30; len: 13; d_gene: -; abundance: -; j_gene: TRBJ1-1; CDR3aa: CAWIVLAGTEAFF; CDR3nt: TGTGCCTGGATAGTCTTAGCCGGCACTGAAGCTTTCTTT
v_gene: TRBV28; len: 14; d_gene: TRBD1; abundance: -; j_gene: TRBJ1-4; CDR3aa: CASSSGGGGEKLFF; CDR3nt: TGTGCCAGCAGTTCAGGGGGCGGTGGGGAAAAACTGTTTTTT
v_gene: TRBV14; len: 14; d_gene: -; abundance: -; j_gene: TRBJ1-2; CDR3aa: CASSPERANYGYTF; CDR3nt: TGTGCCAGCAGCCCCGAACGGGCTAACTATGGCTACACCTTC
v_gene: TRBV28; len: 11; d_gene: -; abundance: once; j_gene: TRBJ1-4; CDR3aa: CASSVYEKLFF; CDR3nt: TGTGCCAGCAGTGTTTATGAAAAACTGTTTTTT
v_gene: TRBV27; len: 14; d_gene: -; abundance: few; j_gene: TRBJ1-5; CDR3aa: CASSSRGFNQPQHF; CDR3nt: TGTGCCAGCAGTTCCCGGGGCTTCAATCAGCCCCAGCATTTT
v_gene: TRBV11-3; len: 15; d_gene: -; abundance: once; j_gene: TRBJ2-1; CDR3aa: CASSTQSTGYNEQFF; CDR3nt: TGTGCCAGCAGCACCCAAAGTACGGGGTACAATGAGCAGTTCTTC
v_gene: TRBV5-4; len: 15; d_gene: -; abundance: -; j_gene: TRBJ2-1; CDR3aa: CASSLQGIIYNEQFF; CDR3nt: TGTGCCAGCAGCTTGCAGGGAATTATTTACAATGAGCAGTTCTTC
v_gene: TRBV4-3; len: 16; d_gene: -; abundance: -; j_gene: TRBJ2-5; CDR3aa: CASSQGGGTGAETQYF; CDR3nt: TGCGCCAGCAGCCAAGGGGGTGGGACGGGGGCCGAGACCCAGTACTTC
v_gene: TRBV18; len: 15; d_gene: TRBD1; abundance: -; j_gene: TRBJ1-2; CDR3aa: CASSPTTDRGGGYTF; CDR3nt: TGTGCCAGCTCACCTACGACGGACAGGGGAGGGGGCTACACCTTC
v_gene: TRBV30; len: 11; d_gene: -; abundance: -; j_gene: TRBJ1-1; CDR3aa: CAWRVTSEAFF; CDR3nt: TGTGCCTGGAGGGTGACATCTGAAGCTTTCTTT
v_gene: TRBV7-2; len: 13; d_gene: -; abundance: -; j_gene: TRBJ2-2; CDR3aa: CASSSKNTGELFF; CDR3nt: TGTGCCAGCAGCAGTAAAAACACCGGGGAGCTGTTTTTT
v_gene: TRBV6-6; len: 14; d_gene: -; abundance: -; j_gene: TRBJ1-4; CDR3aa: CASIRQHGNEKLFF; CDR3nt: TGTGCCAGCATAAGACAGCATGGGAATGAAAAACTGTTTTTT
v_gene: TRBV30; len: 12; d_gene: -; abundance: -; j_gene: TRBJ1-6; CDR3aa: CAWSRANSPLHF; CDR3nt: TGTGCCTGGAGCCGGGCTAATTCACCCCTCCACTTT
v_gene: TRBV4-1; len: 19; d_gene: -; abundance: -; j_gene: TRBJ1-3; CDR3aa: CASSQDGSSYKGPGNTIYF; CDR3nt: TGCGCCAGCAGCCAAGATGGGTCTTCGTATAAGGGTCCTGGAAACACCATATATTTT
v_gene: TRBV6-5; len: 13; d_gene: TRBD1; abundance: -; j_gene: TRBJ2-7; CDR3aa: CASSSRQGAEQYF; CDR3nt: TGTGCCAGCAGTTCTCGACAGGGGGCGGAGCAGTACTTC
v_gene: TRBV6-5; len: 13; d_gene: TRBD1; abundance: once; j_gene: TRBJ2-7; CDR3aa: CASSRDRTYEQYF; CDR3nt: TGTGCCAGCAGCCGGGACAGGACCTACGAGCAGTACTTC
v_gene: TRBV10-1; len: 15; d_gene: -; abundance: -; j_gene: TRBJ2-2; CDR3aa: CASSESGGLAGELFF; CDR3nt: TGCGCCAGCAGTGAGTCTGGTGGGCTGGCCGGGGAGCTGTTTTTT
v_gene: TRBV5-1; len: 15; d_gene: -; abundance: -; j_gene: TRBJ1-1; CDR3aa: CASSLVGAMNTEAFF; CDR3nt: TGCGCCAGCAGCTTGGTGGGGGCTATGAACACTGAAGCTTTCTTT
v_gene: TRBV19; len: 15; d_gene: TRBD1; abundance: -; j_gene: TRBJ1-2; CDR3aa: CASSIPTGRGYGYTF; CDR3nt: TGTGCCAGTAGTATCCCGACAGGGCGAGGCTATGGCTACACCTTC
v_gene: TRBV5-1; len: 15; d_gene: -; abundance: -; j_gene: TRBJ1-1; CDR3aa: CASSPPNKGAGEAFF; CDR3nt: TGCGCCAGCAGCCCACCCAACAAAGGGGCGGGTGAAGCTTTCTTT
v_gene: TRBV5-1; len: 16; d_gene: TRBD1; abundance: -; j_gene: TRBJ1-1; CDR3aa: CASSQLLGQGNTEAFF; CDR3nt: TGCGCCAGCAGCCAGCTTCTAGGACAGGGGAACACTGAAGCTTTCTTT
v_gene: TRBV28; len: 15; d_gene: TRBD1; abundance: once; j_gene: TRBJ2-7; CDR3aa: CASTIRQGALGEQYF; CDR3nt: TGTGCCAGCACCATTAGACAGGGGGCCCTAGGCGAGCAGTACTTC
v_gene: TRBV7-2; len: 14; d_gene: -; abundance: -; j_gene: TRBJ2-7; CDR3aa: CASSSTGTSYEQYF; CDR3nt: TGTGCCAGCAGCTCAACCGGGACCTCTTACGAGCAGTACTTC
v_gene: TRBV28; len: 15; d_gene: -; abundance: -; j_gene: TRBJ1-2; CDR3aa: CASSLVRTPNYGYTF; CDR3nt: TGTGCCAGCAGTTTAGTGCGGACGCCCAACTATGGCTACACCTTC
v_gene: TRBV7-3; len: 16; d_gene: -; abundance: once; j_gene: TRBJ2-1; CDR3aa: CASSSYLRMGDNEQFF; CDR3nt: TGTGCCAGCAGCTCATACCTAAGGATGGGGGACAATGAGCAGTTCTTC